The T cell receptor beta chain described here comes from a study of OX40 agonist ivuxolimab in advanced cancers. TCRdb's table, derived via immunoSEQ multiplex PCR, lists solely in-frame clones and lacks some. The table records 100,000 to 150,000 clones, less than 95% of them present only once. The material was CD4+ or CD8+ T cells sorted from blood, obtained in a trial of the OX40 agonist ivuxolimab. This TCR derives from an adult with an advanced solid tumor such as melanoma, head and neck, liver or kidney cancer.

DNA for the CDR3: TGTGCCTGGAGTTTCCCGGCCACGAGGGAAAAACTGTTTTTT. This sequence encodes CAWSFPATREKLFF. The chain is built from TRBV30 and TRBJ1-4; D gene unclear. Germline lookup yields CDR1 GTSNPN and CDR2 SVGIG (reference sequence). This CDR3 has 14 amino acids. V lost 2 bases and J 8 bases, leaving 15 bases between the germline ends.